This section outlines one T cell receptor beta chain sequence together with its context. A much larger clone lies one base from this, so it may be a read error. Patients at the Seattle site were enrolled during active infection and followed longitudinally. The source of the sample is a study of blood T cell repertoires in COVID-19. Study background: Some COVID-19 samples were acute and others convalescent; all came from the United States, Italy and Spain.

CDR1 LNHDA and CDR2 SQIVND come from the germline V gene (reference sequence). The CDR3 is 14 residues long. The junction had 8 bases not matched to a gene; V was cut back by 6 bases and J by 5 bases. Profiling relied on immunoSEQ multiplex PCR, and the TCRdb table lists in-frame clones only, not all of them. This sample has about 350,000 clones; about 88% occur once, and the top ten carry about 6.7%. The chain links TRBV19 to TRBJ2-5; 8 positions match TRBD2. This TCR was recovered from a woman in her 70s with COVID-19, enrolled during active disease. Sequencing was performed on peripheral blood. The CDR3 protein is CASRRGEVRETQYF. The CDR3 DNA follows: TGTGCCAGTAGGCGGGGGGAGGTGAGGGAGACCCAGTACTTC.